Reported below is one T cell receptor beta chain. The length of the CDR3 is 17 residues. Germline V lookup: CDR1 MNHGY, CDR2 SVAAGI. V was pared by 7 bases and J by 0 bases, with 13 bases of the junction left unmatched. Vbeta (60) and Jbeta (13) primers were used in the PCR. The method was immunoSEQ multiplex PCR; TCRdb's version includes in-frame clones alone and lacks a portion of them. This table holds 150,000 to 200,000 clones, around 80% found once. This sample stems from a study of cytomegalovirus exposure and HLA in healthy donors. Input material: PBMCs. The source is a girl aged 10-17 years in good health and CMV-seropositive. The chain joins TRBV6-9 to TRBJ1-2, with TRBD1 matching over 8 bases. The DNA of the CDR3 is TGTGCCAGCACCGGACAGGGACCTCAACCAGCTAACTATGGCTACACCTTC. Its translation: CASTGQGPQPANYGYTF.